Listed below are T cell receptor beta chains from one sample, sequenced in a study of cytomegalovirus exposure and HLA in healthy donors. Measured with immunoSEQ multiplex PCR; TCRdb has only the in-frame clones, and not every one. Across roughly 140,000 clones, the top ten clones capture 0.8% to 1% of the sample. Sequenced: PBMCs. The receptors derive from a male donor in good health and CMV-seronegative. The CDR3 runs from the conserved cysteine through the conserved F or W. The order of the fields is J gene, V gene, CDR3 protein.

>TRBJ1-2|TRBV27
CASTPDRNYGYTF
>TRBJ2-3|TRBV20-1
CSASQDTQYF
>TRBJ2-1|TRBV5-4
CASSFDRGYNEQFF
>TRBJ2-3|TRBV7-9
CASSWGQNTDTQYF
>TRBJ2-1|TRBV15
CATSRAETGLYNEQFF
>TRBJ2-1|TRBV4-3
CASSQAVAGGYNEQFF
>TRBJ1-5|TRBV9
CASSSSSEGNQPQHF
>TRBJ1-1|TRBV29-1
CSVAGTSTEAFF
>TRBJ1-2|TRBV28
CASSLFSGIGSGTF
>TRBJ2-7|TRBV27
CASSLIRESPYEQYF
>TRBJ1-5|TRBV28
CASTQGGFGNQPQHF
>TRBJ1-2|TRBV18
CASSPPSRDGYTF
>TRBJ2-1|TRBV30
CALGGSGVYNEQFF
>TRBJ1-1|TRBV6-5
CASSYDTGTEAFF
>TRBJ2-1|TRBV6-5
CASSYSSGGDEQFF
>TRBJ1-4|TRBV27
CASSPGTGNEKLFF
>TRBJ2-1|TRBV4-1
CASSPIKRSSYNEQFF
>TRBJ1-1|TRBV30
CAWRTGWENTEAFF
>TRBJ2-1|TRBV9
CASSVVPSGSSYNEQFF
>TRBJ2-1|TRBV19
CASNTGVLYNEQFF
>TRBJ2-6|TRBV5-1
CASNPAGANVLTF